The 8 T cell receptor beta chains below were found in one sample sequenced in a study of beta chain features in type 1 diabetes. Reverse transcription of all isolated RNA meant that expressed TCRB transcripts were sequenced. TCRdb's table, derived via immunoSEQ multiplex PCR, lists solely in-frame clones and lacks some. The data hold roughly 170,000 clones, with approximately 13% observed a single time. The material sequenced was central memory CD4+ T cells from blood. These TCRs come from a woman aged 18-29 years in good health.

This sequence joins TRBV6-1 and TRBJ2-1, with 8 bases lining up with TRBD2. The CDR3 spans 14 residues. V lost 9 bases, J lost 6 bases, and 10 bases stayed unmatched. Germline V gene lookup returns CDR1 MNHNS and CDR2 SASEGT. The CDR3 coding sequence is TGTGCCAGTGACCTAGCGGGTGGTCTCAATGAGCAGTTCTTC. Its translation is CASDLAGGLNEQFF.

This clone was picked up a small number of times. This chain joins TRBV4-2 and TRBJ2-2; 7 nucleotides match TRBD1. With 1 base clipped from V and 4 bases from J, the junction kept 6 bases outside the gene matches. The CDR3 covers 16 residues. Germline V gene lookup returns CDR1 LGHNA and CDR2 YNFKEQ. In DNA, the CDR3 is TGTGCCAGCAGCCAAGGTGGGACAGAACCCACCGGGGAGCTGTTTTTT. Translating it yields CASSQGGTEPTGELFF.

This chain uses TRBV23-1 with TRBJ2-4; tentatively, D is TRBD1 (6 bases). TRBV23-1 is flagged as an ORF with uncertain function. V lost 7 bases, J lost 9 bases, and 13 bases lay in between. This CDR3 spans 12 amino acids. The CDR3 sequence is CASISTGCIQYF. CDR3 nucleotides: TGCGCCAGCATCTCGACAGGCTGCATTCAGTACTTC.

This clone was observed a few times. The gene calls are TRBV5-6 and TRBJ2-5; tentatively, D is TRBD1 (6 bases). The CDR3 is 14 residues long. V lost 4 bases and J lost 3, with 13 bases in between. The V gene's germline CDR1 is SGHDT and CDR2 YYEEEE. This CDR3 is CASSGWTEKETQYF. The CDR3 nucleotides are TGTGCCAGCAGCGGATGGACAGAGAAAGAGACCCAGTACTTC.

V usage is TRBV28 and J usage is TRBJ2-7; TRBD1 is a possible D gene (6 bases). The CDR3 consists of 12 residues. Trimming pared 6 bases from V and 4 bases from J, leaving 10 bases between. Germline CDR1 is MDHEN and CDR2 is SYDVKM. CDR3 protein: CASSRQVYEQYF. The CDR3 DNA reads as TGTGCCAGCAGCAGACAGGTATACGAGCAGTACTTC.

Only a few counts were recorded for this clone. The genes are TRBV4-2 and TRBJ1-4; 9 bases fit TRBD1. The length of the CDR3 is 16 residues. V shed 2 bases and J 4 bases; nucleotides not matched to a gene: 5. The germline CDR1 and CDR2 sequences are LGHNA and YNFKEQ. The DNA of the CDR3 is TGTGCCAGCAGCCAATCCGGGACAGGGATTAATGAAAAACTGTTTTTT. Protein sequence: CASSQSGTGINEKLFF.

This clone came up a few times. This chain links TRBV9 with TRBJ2-7, with TRBD2 matching over 9 bases. From germline, CDR1 is SGDLS and CDR2 YYNGEE. The junction had 3 bases not matched to a gene; V was cut back by 0 bases and J by 2 bases. This CDR3 contains 15 residues. This CDR3 reads CASSVGLAGTYEQYF. DNA of the CDR3: TGTGCCAGCAGCGTAGGGCTAGCGGGGACCTACGAGCAGTACTTC.

Many counts were recorded for this clone. The chain has TRBV5-6 and TRBJ1-5; 10 positions match TRBD1. Germline V gene lookup returns CDR1 SGHDT and CDR2 YYEEEE. With 4 bases clipped from V and 2 bases from J, the junction kept 12 bases outside the gene matches. The CDR3 runs to 18 residues. The CDR3 loop reads CASSHRNRQGAGNQPQHF. The CDR3 DNA reads as TGTGCCAGCAGCCACCGAAACCGACAGGGGGCTGGCAATCAGCCCCAGCATTTT.